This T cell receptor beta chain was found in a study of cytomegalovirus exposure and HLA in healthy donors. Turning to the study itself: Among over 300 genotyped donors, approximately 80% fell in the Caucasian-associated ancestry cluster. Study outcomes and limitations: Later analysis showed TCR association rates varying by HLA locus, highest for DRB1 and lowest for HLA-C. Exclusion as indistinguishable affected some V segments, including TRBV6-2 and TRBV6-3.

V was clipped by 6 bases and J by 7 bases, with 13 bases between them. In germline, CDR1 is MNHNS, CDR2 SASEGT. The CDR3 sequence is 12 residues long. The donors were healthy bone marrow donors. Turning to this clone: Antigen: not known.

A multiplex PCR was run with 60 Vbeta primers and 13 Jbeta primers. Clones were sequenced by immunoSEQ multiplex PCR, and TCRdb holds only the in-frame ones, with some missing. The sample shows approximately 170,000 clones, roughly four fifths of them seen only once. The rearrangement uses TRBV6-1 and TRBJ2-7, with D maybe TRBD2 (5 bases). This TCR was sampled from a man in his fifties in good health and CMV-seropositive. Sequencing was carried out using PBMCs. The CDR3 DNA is TGTGCCAGCAGGACCGATCCGGGGGAGCAGTACTTC. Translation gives CASRTDPGEQYF.